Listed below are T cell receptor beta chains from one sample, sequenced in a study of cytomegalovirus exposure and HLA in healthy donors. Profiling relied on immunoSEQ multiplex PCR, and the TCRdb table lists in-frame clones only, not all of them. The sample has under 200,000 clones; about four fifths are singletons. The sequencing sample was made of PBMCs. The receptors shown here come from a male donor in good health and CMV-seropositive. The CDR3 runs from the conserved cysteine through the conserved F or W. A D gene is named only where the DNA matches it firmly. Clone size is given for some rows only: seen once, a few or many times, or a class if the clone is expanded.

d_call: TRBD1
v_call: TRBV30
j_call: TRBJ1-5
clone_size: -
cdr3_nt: TGTGCCTCCCGGGACAGGGGCGCGTATAGCAATCAGCCCCAGCATTTT
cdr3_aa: CASRDRGAYSNQPQHF

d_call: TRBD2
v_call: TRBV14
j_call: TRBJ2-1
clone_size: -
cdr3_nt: TGTGCCAGCAGCCAAGATATCGCGGCTAGCGGGAGAAAGTTCTTC
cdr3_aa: CASSQDIAASGRKFF

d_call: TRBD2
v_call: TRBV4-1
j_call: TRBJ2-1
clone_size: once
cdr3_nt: TGCGCCAGCAGCCAAGGAGGACTAGCGGGGGGTCCACAGAACAATGAGCAGTTCTTC
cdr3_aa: CASSQGGLAGGPQNNEQFF

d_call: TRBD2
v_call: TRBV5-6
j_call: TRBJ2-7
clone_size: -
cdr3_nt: TGTGCCAGCAGCCCCGGGACTAGCGGCTGGTACGAGCAGTACTTC
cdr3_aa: CASSPGTSGWYEQYF

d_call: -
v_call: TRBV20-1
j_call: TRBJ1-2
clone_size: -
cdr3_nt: TGCAGTGGGGGGGGCGATGGCTACACCTTC
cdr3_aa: CSGGGDGYTF

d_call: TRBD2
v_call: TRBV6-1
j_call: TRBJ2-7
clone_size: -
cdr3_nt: TGTGCCAGCAGTGAAGCGCCGGCGGGAGGGACCTACGAGCAGTACTTC
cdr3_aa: CASSEAPAGGTYEQYF

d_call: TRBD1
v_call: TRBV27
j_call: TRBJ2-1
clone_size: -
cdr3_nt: TGTGCCAGCAGTTTCCGACAGGGCAATGAGCAGTTCTTC
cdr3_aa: CASSFRQGNEQFF

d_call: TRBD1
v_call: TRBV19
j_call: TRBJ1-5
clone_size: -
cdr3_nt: TGTGCCAGCGATTTGGGGACAGGGAGTCAGCCCCAGCATTTT
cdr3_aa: CASDLGTGSQPQHF

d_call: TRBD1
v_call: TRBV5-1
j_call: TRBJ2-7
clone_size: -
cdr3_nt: TGCGCCAGCAGCTTAACAGGGGGACCCCCCTACGAGCAGTACTTC
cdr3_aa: CASSLTGGPPYEQYF

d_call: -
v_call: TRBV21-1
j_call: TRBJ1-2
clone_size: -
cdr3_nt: TGTGCCAGCAGCAAAGCCGACCGGCACTATAACTATGGCTACACCTTC
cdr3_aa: CASSKADRHYNYGYTF

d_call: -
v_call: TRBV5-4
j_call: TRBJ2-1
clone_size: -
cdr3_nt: TGTGCCAGCAGCTCCTCAGGGGCCTATGAGCAGTTCTTC
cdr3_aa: CASSSSGAYEQFF

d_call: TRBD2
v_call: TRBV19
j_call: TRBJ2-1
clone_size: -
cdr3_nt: TGTGCCAGTAGTCTCCGGGGTAGCGGGAGGGAGAGCTCCTACAATGAGCAGTTCTTC
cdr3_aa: CASSLRGSGRESSYNEQFF

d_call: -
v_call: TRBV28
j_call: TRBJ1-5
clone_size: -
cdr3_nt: TGTGCCAGCAGTTCGGGTCAGTATAGCAATCAGCCCCAGCATTTT
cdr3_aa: CASSSGQYSNQPQHF

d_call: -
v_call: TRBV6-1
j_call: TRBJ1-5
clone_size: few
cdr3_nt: TGTGCGGCAAATGGAGGGAATAGCAATCAGCCCCAGCATTTT
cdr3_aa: CAANGGNSNQPQHF

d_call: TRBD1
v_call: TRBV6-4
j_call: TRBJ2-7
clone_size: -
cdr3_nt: TGTGCCAGCAGCCTGGACAGGGGATACGAGCAGTACTTC
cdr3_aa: CASSLDRGYEQYF

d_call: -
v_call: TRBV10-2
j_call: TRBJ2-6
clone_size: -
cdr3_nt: TGCGCCAGCAGTGATTGGGCTCTTCGAGGCTCTGGGGCCAACGGCCTGACTTTC
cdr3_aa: CASSDWALRGSGANGLTF

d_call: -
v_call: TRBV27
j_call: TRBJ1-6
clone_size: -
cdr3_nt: TGTGCCGCCCGTCGGGAAGCCTATAATTCACCCCTCCACTTT
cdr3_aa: CAARREAYNSPLHF

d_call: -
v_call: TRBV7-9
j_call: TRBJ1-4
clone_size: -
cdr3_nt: TGTGCCAGCAGCCCGGGGGGGGGAGAAAGAGATAATGAAAAACTGTTTTTT
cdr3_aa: CASSPGGGERDNEKLFF

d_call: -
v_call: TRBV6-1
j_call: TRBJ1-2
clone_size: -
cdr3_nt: TGTGCCAGCAATGGACAGAACTATGGCTACACCTTC
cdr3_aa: CASNGQNYGYTF

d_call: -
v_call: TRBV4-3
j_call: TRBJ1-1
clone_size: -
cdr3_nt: TGCGCCAGCAGCCAGGTACAGTACACTGAAGCTTTCTTT
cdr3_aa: CASSQVQYTEAFF

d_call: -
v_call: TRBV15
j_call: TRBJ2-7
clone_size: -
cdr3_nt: TGTGCCACCAGCAGAAATAGCGGCTTATCCTACGAGCAGTACTTC
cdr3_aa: CATSRNSGLSYEQYF

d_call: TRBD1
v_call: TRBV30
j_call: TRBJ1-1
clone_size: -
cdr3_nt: TGTGCCTTAACACAGGGGCCCACTGAAGCTTTCTTT
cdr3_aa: CALTQGPTEAFF

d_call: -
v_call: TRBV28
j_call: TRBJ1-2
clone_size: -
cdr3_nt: TGTGCCAGCAGTCCTAGCAACTATGGCTACACCTTC
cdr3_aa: CASSPSNYGYTF

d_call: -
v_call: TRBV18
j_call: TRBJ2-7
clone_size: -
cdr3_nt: TGTGCCAGCTCATCGACAACGAATTGGTACGAGCAGTACTTC
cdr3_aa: CASSSTTNWYEQYF

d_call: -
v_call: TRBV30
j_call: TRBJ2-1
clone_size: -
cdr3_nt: TGTGCCTGGAGTCTAAGGCGGGGCAGCGAGCAGTTCTTC
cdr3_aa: CAWSLRRGSEQFF

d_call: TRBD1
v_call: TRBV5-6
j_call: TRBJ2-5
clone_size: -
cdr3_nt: TGTGCCAGCAGCTTGACAGGGGTCCTCCAAGAGACCCAGTACTTC
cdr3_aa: CASSLTGVLQETQYF

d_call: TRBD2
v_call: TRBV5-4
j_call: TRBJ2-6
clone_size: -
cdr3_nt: TGTGCCAGCGGGACTAGCGGGGGGTACTCCGGGGCCAACGTCCTGACTTTC
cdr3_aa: CASGTSGGYSGANVLTF